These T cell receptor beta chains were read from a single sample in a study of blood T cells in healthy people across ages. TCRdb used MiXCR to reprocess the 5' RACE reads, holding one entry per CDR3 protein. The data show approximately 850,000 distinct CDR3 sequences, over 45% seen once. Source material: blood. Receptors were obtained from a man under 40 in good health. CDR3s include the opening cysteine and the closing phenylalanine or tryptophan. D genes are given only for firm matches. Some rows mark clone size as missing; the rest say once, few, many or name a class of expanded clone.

TGCAGTGCCACCCTCTTTCTAGCGGAGACCCCAGAGACCCAGTACTTC	CSATLFLAETPETQYF	TRBD2	few	TRBV20-1	TRBJ2-5
TGCAGCGTTGGGGCAACCCCCGGAGATACGCAGTATTTT	CSVGATPGDTQYF	NA	NA	TRBV29-1	TRBJ2-3
TGTGCCAGCACCCGGGCGCCTAATCAGCCCCAGCATTTT	CASTRAPNQPQHF	NA	NA	TRBV12-3/TRBV12-4	TRBJ1-5
TGTGCCTCAGGGGGAACAGAGACTAACTATGGCTACACCTTC	CASGGTETNYGYTF	TRBD1	NA	TRBV12-3/TRBV12-4	TRBJ1-2
TGTGCCAGCAGCCAAGCAGGACAGAATGAAAAACTGTTTTTT	CASSQAGQNEKLFF	NA	NA	TRBV3-1	TRBJ1-4
TGTGCCAGCAACCCAACTACAGGGGCCGACCTCCCAGATACGCAGTATTTT	CASNPTTGADLPDTQYF	NA	NA	TRBV21-1	TRBJ2-3
TGTGCCAGCAGCGTAGACAAGCGGGGGGCCTACGAGCAGTACTTC	CASSVDKRGAYEQYF	TRBD2	NA	TRBV9	TRBJ2-7
TGTGCCAGCAGCGTGACGAGCAATTCCAATGAGCAGTTCTTC	CASSVTSNSNEQFF	NA	once	TRBV9	TRBJ2-1
TGTGCCAGCAGATACAGCTTCTCTGGGGCCAACGTCCTGACTTTC	CASRYSFSGANVLTF	NA	NA	TRBV6-1	TRBJ2-6
TGCAGTGCGACCGGGATCCGCTTAGGGTACGAGCAGTACTTC	CSATGIRLGYEQYF	NA	NA	TRBV20-1	TRBJ2-7
TGTGCCAGCAGCCCACAGGACGGGACCGGAGCTTTCTTT	CASSPQDGTGAFF	NA	NA	TRBV7-9	TRBJ1-1
TGCAGCGCCGTACGAGGAGCGGGGGGGCAAAATGAGCAGTTCTTC	CSAVRGAGGQNEQFF	TRBD2	NA	TRBV29-1	TRBJ2-1
TGTGCCAGCAGCGCCGACAGGACTAGCTTTTACACAGATACGCAGTATTTT	CASSADRTSFYTDTQYF	TRBD2	NA	TRBV7-9	TRBJ2-3
TGCAGTGCTAGAGGGAGCCTAGACAGTGAGCAGTTCTTC	CSARGSLDSEQFF	NA	NA	TRBV20-1	TRBJ2-1
TGTGCCATCAGTGATCCACAGGAATCGTACTACGATGAGCAGTTCTTC	CAISDPQESYYDEQFF	NA	NA	TRBV10-3	TRBJ2-1
TGTGCCAGCAGCGCCGCCGTGGGGGCGTCCTACAATGAGCAGTTCTTC	CASSAAVGASYNEQFF	NA	NA	TRBV7-3	TRBJ2-1